The T cell receptor (beta chain) described here comes from a study of shared clonotypes between healthy human individuals. Study-wide results and limits: Sharing of clonotypes among donors was expected to vary with sequencing depth.

The material for each subset, its genomic DNA, was split evenly across several immunoSEQ plates. Data came from immunoSEQ multiplex PCR; TCRdb stores just in-frame clones and leaves some out. The top ten hold around 0.4% of the sample, which has millions of clones, 90% to 95% seen once. A note on this clone: The antigen remains unidentified.

Germline CDR1 is SGHNT and CDR2 is YENEEA. The V and J ends lost 5 bases and 6 bases respectively, with 14 bases between them. The CDR3 is 13 amino acids. The chain recombines TRBV11-3 with TRBJ2-7; possibly TRBD2 for D (5 bases). The sequenced sample was naive CD4+ T cells from PBMCs. As for subset: CD45RA+ positively selected. This clonotype was sampled from a man between 18 and 29 years old in good health. Some clones in this sample may be carry-over from other donors' samples. CDR3 coding DNA: TGTGCCAGCAGCCCGGGAAGCGAGCGCGAGCAGTACTTC. As protein: CASSPGSEREQYF.